This T cell receptor (beta chain) derives from a study of T-cell reconstitution after alpha-beta-depleted transplantation in children. Preparation of the TCRbeta library used unique molecular identifiers. MiXCR, applied by TCRdb to the PCR reads, yields one record per CDR3 protein. The table has 350,000 to 450,000 distinct CDR3 sequences, roughly 22% seen once. This CDR3 has 17 amino acids. The V gene end was trimmed by 5 bases and the J gene end by 0 bases; junction bases not matched to a gene: 10. Germline CDR1 SGHVS, CDR2 FQNEAQ. The sample here was PBMCs from the stem cell graft donor, taken from the stem cell graft. The chain is built from TRBV7-8 and TRBJ1-5, with TRBD1 matching over 7 bases. This receptor was obtained from a human donor who donated a stem cell graft to a child with acute myeloid leukemia. The CDR3 DNA is TGTGCCAGCAGCCCTAGAGGGCAGGGGGGTAGCAATCAGCCCCAGCATTTT. Amino acid sequence: CASSPRGQGGSNQPQHF.